This TCR beta chain was sequenced during a study of blood T cell repertoires in COVID-19. Only in-frame clones appear in the TCRdb table, and some are missing; sequencing was by immunoSEQ multiplex PCR. The sample carries just over 150,000 clones, 75% to 90% recorded once. Germline V gene data show CDR1 as SNHLY and CDR2 as FYNNEI. The CDR3 totals 14 residues. With 7 bases removed from V and 6 bases from J, the gap between germline ends came to 17 bases. This sequence was found in a human donor with acute or convalescent COVID-19. The donor label of this sample is uncertain. What was sequenced was peripheral blood. This chain connects TRBV2 to TRBJ2-3; possible D gene TRBD2, 6 bases. The CDR3 sequence: CASNQGGSRDTQYF. As DNA, the CDR3 is TGTGCCAGCAATCAAGGAGGGAGCCGGGATACGCAGTATTTT.